These T cell receptor beta chains were read from a single sample in a study of T-cell reconstitution after alpha-beta-depleted transplantation in children. Using its own MiXCR run on the PCR reads, TCRdb lists one record per CDR3 protein. The sample includes fewer than 120,000 distinct CDR3 sequences, 10% to 13% of them seen just once. The sample was PBMCs from the stem cell graft donor, taken from the stem cell graft. These receptors came from a human donor who donated a stem cell graft to a child with acute lymphoblastic leukemia. The CDR3 runs from the conserved cysteine through the conserved F or W. The order of the fields is clone size, J gene, D gene, CDR3 length, V gene, CDR3 DNA, CDR3 protein. The D gene is left open where the match is weak. The size of a clone is reported for some rows only, either as once, few or many, or as a class for expanded clones.

>few|TRBJ2-3|NA|15|TRBV21-1
TGTGCCAGCAGCAAAGAGGGAACATTCGCAGATACGCAGTATTTT
CASSKEGTFADTQYF
>many|TRBJ1-2|NA|15|TRBV5-1
TGCGCCAGCAGCTTGGTAACAGGCAAGGGCTATGGCTACACCTTC
CASSLVTGKGYGYTF
>once|TRBJ1-5|NA|17|TRBV18
TGTGCCAGCTCACGACGGGGGACACGGACTAACAATCAGCCCCAGCATTTC
CASSRRGTRTNNQPQHF
>NA|TRBJ2-1|NA|15|TRBV7-2
TGTGCCAGCAACCGCGCGAGCGGTCGTTACAATGAGCAGTTCTTC
CASNRASGRYNEQFF
>many|TRBJ1-5|TRBD1|16|TRBV12-3/TRBV12-4
TGTGCCAGCAGCCCGACAGGGGGCTATGGCAATCAGCCCCAGCATTTT
CASSPTGGYGNQPQHF
>many|TRBJ2-7|TRBD1|15|TRBV12-3/TRBV12-4
TGTGCCAGCAGTCAATCCCGGGACAGGGTGGACGAGCAGTACTTC
CASSQSRDRVDEQYF
>many|TRBJ2-7|NA|14|TRBV7-6
TGTGCCAGCAGCTTAGCACAGGGGGGGAACGAGCAGTACTTC
CASSLAQGGNEQYF
>many|TRBJ1-2|NA|14|TRBV7-8
TGTGCCAGCAGCTTAGAGAGAGGGAACTATGGCTACACCTTC
CASSLERGNYGYTF
>many|TRBJ2-1|TRBD2|15|TRBV7-2
TGTGCCAGCAGCTTTACTAGCGGGAGAGGCACTGAGCAGTTCTTC
CASSFTSGRGTEQFF
>NA|TRBJ1-5|NA|19|TRBV15
TGTGCCACCAGCAGAGACTTGCCCCGCAGGGACGGGGGCAATCAGCCCCAGCATTTT
CATSRDLPRRDGGNQPQHF
>many|TRBJ2-2|TRBD2|17|TRBV7-9
TGTGCCAGCAGCTTATCGGGACTAGCGGGAGATAACGGGGAGCTGTTTTTT
CASSLSGLAGDNGELFF
>NA|TRBJ2-1|TRBD2|14|TRBV6-1
TGTGCCATCCAACTAGCGGGATTTGTCGGTGAGCAGTTCTTC
CAIQLAGFVGEQFF
>many|TRBJ2-3|TRBD2|17|TRBV20-1
TGCAGTGCTAGACGGGGCGGGAGTATGTGGGACACAGATACGCAGTATTTT
CSARRGGSMWDTDTQYF
>NA|TRBJ2-1|TRBD1|17|TRBV7-8
TGTGCCAGCAGCTTAGGACTGGGGACAGGGGCTTACAATGAGCAGTTCTTC
CASSLGLGTGAYNEQFF
>many|TRBJ2-7|NA|13|TRBV28
TGTGCCAGCAGCCTAGGCCCCTGGGGCGAGCAGTACTTC
CASSLGPWGEQYF
>many|TRBJ1-1|TRBD1|16|TRBV15
TGTGCCACCAGCAAAAATTTCAGGGACAGGGGTGATGAAGCTTTCTTT
CATSKNFRDRGDEAFF
>many|TRBJ2-5|NA|14|TRBV12-3/TRBV12-4
TGTGCCAGCAGTTTTTCAGGGACCCAAGAGACCCAGTACTTC
CASSFSGTQETQYF
>NA|TRBJ2-3|NA|15|TRBV9
TGTGCCAGCACCCTGAGCGGAGTTAACACAGATACGCAGTATTTT
CASTLSGVNTDTQYF
>many|TRBJ2-1|TRBD2|15|TRBV7-3
TGTGCCAGCAGTAGAACTAGCGGGAGCTTCGATGAGCAGTTCTTC
CASSRTSGSFDEQFF
>many|TRBJ2-1|NA|11|TRBV20-1
TGCAGTGCTAGAGGTTCCAATGAGCAGTTCTTC
CSARGSNEQFF
>many|TRBJ1-1|TRBD1|16|TRBV5-1
TGCGCCAGCAGCTTGGGCATAGGGACAGGGGTCACTGAAGCTTTCTTT
CASSLGIGTGVTEAFF
>many|TRBJ1-5|NA|15|TRBV28
TGTGCCAGCAGTTTTAGGGGTAGTTACAATCAGCCCCAGCATTTT
CASSFRGSYNQPQHF
>few|TRBJ2-1|NA|12|TRBV5-6
TGTGCCAGCAGCTCTTCCCTAAGGGAGCAGTTCTTC
CASSSSLREQFF
>many|TRBJ2-5|TRBD2|14|TRBV13
TGTGCCAGCAGCTCAGCGGGGGGGCAGGAGACCCAGTACTTC
CASSSAGGQETQYF
>many|TRBJ1-3|NA|14|TRBV5-1
TGCGCCAGCAGCTTGGAGGATCTTGGAAACACCATATATTTT
CASSLEDLGNTIYF
>many|TRBJ1-5|NA|16|TRBV5-6
TGTGCCAGCAGCTTGGGTTGGGTCCGTAGCAATCAGCCCCAGCATTTT
CASSLGWVRSNQPQHF
>many|TRBJ1-5|NA|15|TRBV19
TGTGCCAGTAGCCTCAGGGGAGGAAGCAATCAGCCCCAGCATTTT
CASSLRGGSNQPQHF
>many|TRBJ2-4|NA|13|TRBV29-1
TGCAGCGTTGGGGCAGGGCCGAAAAACATTCAGTACTTC
CSVGAGPKNIQYF
>many|TRBJ2-7|TRBD2|13|TRBV20-1
TGCAGTGCTAGAACGGGAGGATCCTACGAGCAGTACTTC
CSARTGGSYEQYF
>many|TRBJ2-7|NA|16|TRBV20-1
TGCAGTGCTAGAGATCGTTTCTACAGTTATTCCTACGAGCAGTACTTC
CSARDRFYSYSYEQYF
>NA|TRBJ2-5|NA|15|TRBV27
TGTGCCAGCAGTACGCGTACAGGGTTTCAAGAGACCCAGTACTTC
CASSTRTGFQETQYF
>many|TRBJ2-2|NA|15|TRBV5-1
TGCGCCAGCAGCTTCCGCCAGAGGAACACCGGGGAGCTGTTTTTT
CASSFRQRNTGELFF
>many|TRBJ1-1|NA|12|TRBV29-1
TGCAGCGTTCGTTCAGGGAAACCTGAAGCTTTCTTT
CSVRSGKPEAFF
>many|TRBJ2-7|TRBD2|15|TRBV20-1
TGCAGTGCCTTTCGGCGGGCGGGAGGCCCCTACGAGCAGTACTTC
CSAFRRAGGPYEQYF
>many|TRBJ2-1|NA|12|TRBV7-2
TGTGCCAGCAGCTTAGCGGGAGTGGTGCAGTTCTTC
CASSLAGVVQFF
>NA|TRBJ2-1|TRBD1|14|TRBV7-2
TGTGCCAGCAGCCCCGGGCCAGGGGGCAATGAGCAGTTCTTC
CASSPGPGGNEQFF
>many|TRBJ2-3|TRBD1|15|TRBV20-1
TGCAGTGCCCCGTGGGGGGGACAGGGGTGGGATACGCAGTATTTT
CSAPWGGQGWDTQYF
>many|TRBJ2-7|TRBD1|14|TRBV6-2/TRBV6-3
TGTGCCAGCAGTCTCGAACAGGGGCCCTACGAGCAGTACTTC
CASSLEQGPYEQYF
>many|TRBJ2-7|TRBD2|16|TRBV2
TGTGCCAGCAGTTCCCGGAGCGGGAGGGTCTCCTACGAGCAGTACTTC
CASSSRSGRVSYEQYF
>many|TRBJ2-3|NA|15|TRBV7-2
TGTGCCAGCAGCTTATCAGGGTACGGCACAGATACGCAGTATTTT
CASSLSGYGTDTQYF
>many|TRBJ2-7|NA|14|TRBV6-5
TGTGCCAGCAGTTACCTCGTCCCGTCCTACGAGCAGTACTTC
CASSYLVPSYEQYF
>many|TRBJ2-7|TRBD1|15|TRBV29-1
TGCAGCGTCCAGGGGGCCTTAACGAGCTCCTACGAGCAGTACTTC
CSVQGALTSSYEQYF
>many|TRBJ2-7|TRBD2|16|TRBV7-2
TGTGCCAGCAGCTTAGTGACTAGCGGGAAAGGGTACGAGCAGTACTTC
CASSLVTSGKGYEQYF
>many|TRBJ2-3|TRBD2|16|TRBV5-1
TGCGCCAGCAGCTTGGCAGCGGGGGGGCAGCAAGATACGCAGTATTTT
CASSLAAGGQQDTQYF
>many|TRBJ2-1|NA|11|TRBV29-1
TGCAGCCCCCAGGTCTACAATGAGCAGTTCTTC
CSPQVYNEQFF
>many|TRBJ2-1|TRBD2|16|TRBV7-2
TGTGCCAGCAGCTCCCTCCTAGCGGGAGTGGGCAATGAGCAGTTCTTC
CASSSLLAGVGNEQFF
>many|TRBJ2-5|NA|17|TRBV7-8
TGTGCCAGCAGCTTAGCGGGCGCGCGGGCGCTCCAAGAGACCCAGTACTTC
CASSLAGARALQETQYF
>many|TRBJ1-3|NA|14|TRBV29-1
TGCAGCGTTGCGGGGGTCAGGTCTGGAAACACCATATATTTT
CSVAGVRSGNTIYF
>many|TRBJ2-5|NA|14|TRBV5-1
TGCGCCAGCAGCTTGAGGGCAGGGGAAGAGACCCAGTACTTC
CASSLRAGEETQYF
>many|TRBJ2-1|TRBD2|16|TRBV7-9
TGTGCCAGCAGCCCTCCGGGGACTAGCGACTACAATGAGCAGTTCTTC
CASSPPGTSDYNEQFF
>many|TRBJ1-4|NA|18|TRBV5-1
TGCGCCAGCAGCTTGGAGCAGGGAAAATATGCAACTAATGAAAAACTGTTTTTT
CASSLEQGKYATNEKLFF
>many|TRBJ1-5|NA|13|TRBV20-1
TGCAGTGCTGCAGGGATCGGCAATCAGCCCCAGCATTTT
CSAAGIGNQPQHF
>NA|TRBJ1-5|NA|15|TRBV7-8
TGTGCCAGCAGCTTAGAGGTTCAGCGGAAAAAGCCCCAGCATTTT
CASSLEVQRKKPQHF
>many|TRBJ1-5|NA|14|TRBV6-5
TGTGCCAGCGCGGACAGCTCTCTCAATCAGCCCCAGCATTTT
CASADSSLNQPQHF